The 8 T cell receptor beta chains below all came from one sample that was sequenced in a study of blood T cells in healthy people across ages. A sample-barcoded 5' primer and a J-beta primer mix were used in a second PCR of roughly 7 to 12 cycles. TCRdb re-derived calls from the 5' RACE reads in MiXCR, one entry per CDR3 protein. Of approximately 810,000 distinct CDR3 sequences in the sample, about 30% were seen once. Specimen: blood. These receptors were taken from a woman over 75 in good health.

This clonotype was recorded at least ten times. This CDR3 is CAISARDQETQYF. The CDR3 DNA follows: TGTGCCATCAGCGCCCGGGATCAAGAGACCCAGTACTTC. The V and J genes are TRBV10-3 and TRBJ2-5; perhaps TRBD2 as D (5 bases). Germline loops: CDR1 ENHRY, CDR2 SYGVKD. CDR3 length: 13 residues. The germline V and J ends were trimmed by 6 bases and 2 bases, with 10 bases remaining between them.

This clonotype has at least ten counts. The CDR3 nucleotides read TGCAGCGTCCAGGGACAGGGCTCTAACTATGGCTACACCTTC. Translated: CSVQGQGSNYGYTF. The chain employs TRBV29-1 and TRBJ1-2; 9 nucleotides agree with TRBD1. V was pared by 6 bases and J by 0 bases, with 5 bases of the junction left unmatched. CDR3 length: 14 amino acids. Germline CDR1 SQVTM, CDR2 ANQGSEA.

Note on this clonotype: A much larger clone is a single base away; this may be a read error. The genes are TRBV5-1 and TRBJ2-4, with TRBD2 matching over 8 bases. CDR1 and CDR2 (germline): SGHRS, YFSETQ. This CDR3 contains 13 residues. The junction had 12 bases not matched to a gene; V was cut back by 6 bases and J by 13 bases. The CDR3 loop reads CASMTSVANEQYF. Here the CDR3 DNA reads TGCGCCAGCATGACTAGCGTCGCAAATGAGCAGTACTTC.

There are a few counts of this clonotype. The DNA for the CDR3 is TGTGCCAGCTCACGGGAGGGACAATCGGGAGATACGCAGTATTTT. This sequence encodes CASSREGQSGDTQYF. This rearrangement joins TRBV18 to TRBJ2-3; weak D call: TRBD2 (7 bases). CDR1 KGHSH and CDR2 LQKENI come from the germline V gene. Between the trimmed V and J ends, which lost 4 bases and 5 bases, there was a span of 16 bases. The length of the CDR3 is 15 residues.

The V and J genes are TRBV29-1 and TRBJ2-7; no clear D. The V and J ends lost 5 bases and 0 bases respectively, with 11 bases between them. The CDR3 runs 13 residues. Germline CDR1 is SQVTM and CDR2 is ANQGSEA. The DNA of the CDR3 is TGCAGCGTTTTCGGAGAGAGCTCCTACGAGCAGTACTTC. Its translation is CSVFGESSYEQYF.

The chain recombines TRBV5-1 with TRBJ2-3; 9 nucleotides agree with TRBD1. The CDR3 spans 16 residues. Germline lookup yields CDR1 SGHRS and CDR2 YFSETQ. Trimming at V came to 5 bases and at J to 3 bases, leaving 10 bases not matched to a gene. The CDR3 region is CASRETGGAGTDTQYF. The CDR3 DNA reads as TGCGCCAGCAGGGAGACAGGGGGGGCCGGGACAGATACGCAGTATTTT. The complete variable domain, with remaining parts taken from reference TRBV5-1 and TRBJ2-3, reads KAGVTQTPRYLIKTRGQQVTLSCSPISGHRSVSWYQQTPGQGLQFLFEYFSETQRNKGNFPGRFSGRQFSNSRSEMNVSTLELGDSALYLCASRETGGAGTDTQYFGPGTRLTVL.

The V call is TRBV20-1, the J call TRBJ2-3, with 12 bases fitting TRBD2. Trimming cost V 5 bases and J 0 bases; bases outside gene matches: 3. This CDR3 has 15 amino acids. Looked up from germline, CDR1 is DFQATT and CDR2 is SNEGSKA (reference sequence). In DNA form, the CDR3 reads TGCAGTGCTCAAGGGACTAGCGGGAGCACAGATACGCAGTATTTT. Its protein product is CSAQGTSGSTDTQYF.

This clonotype was observed a handful of times. The rearrangement joins TRBV20-1 to TRBJ1-1; D uncertain. The V end lost 7 bases, the J end lost 0 bases, and 15 bases lay between the germline ends. Germline CDR1 and CDR2: DFQATT and SNEGSKA (reference sequence). The CDR3 consists of 14 residues. CDR3 sequence (DNA): TGCAGTGTTCCCCCCCAGATCCTGAACACTGAAGCTTTCTTT. Protein product: CSVPPQILNTEAFF.